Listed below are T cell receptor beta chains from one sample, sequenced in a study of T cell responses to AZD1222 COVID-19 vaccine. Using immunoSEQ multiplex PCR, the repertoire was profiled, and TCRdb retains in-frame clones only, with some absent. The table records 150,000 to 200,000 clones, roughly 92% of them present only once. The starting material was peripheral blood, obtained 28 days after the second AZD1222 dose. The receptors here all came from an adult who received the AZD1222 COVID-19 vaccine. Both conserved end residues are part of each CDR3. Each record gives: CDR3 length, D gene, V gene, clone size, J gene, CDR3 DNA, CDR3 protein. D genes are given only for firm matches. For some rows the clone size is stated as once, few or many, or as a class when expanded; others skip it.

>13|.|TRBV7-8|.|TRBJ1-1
TGTGCCAGCAGCTTAGCGCACAACACTGAAGCTTTCTTT
CASSLAHNTEAFF
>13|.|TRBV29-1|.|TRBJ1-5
TGCAGCGTGCAACCGGGACCCAGTCAGCCCCAGCATTTT
CSVQPGPSQPQHF
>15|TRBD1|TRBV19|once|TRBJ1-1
TGTGCCAGTAGTGCACAAACAGGGGGCCGGACTGAAGCTTTCTTT
CASSAQTGGRTEAFF
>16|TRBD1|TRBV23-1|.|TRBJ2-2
TGCGCCAGCAGTCAAAGGGACAGTTCGTGCACCGGGGAGCTGTTTTTT
CASSQRDSSCTGELFF
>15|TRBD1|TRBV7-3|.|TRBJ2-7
TGTGCCAGCAGCACCTGGGACAGGGGCTCCTACGAGCAGTACTTC
CASSTWDRGSYEQYF
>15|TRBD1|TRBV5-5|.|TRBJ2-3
TGTGCCAGCAGTCAGACAGGGGCAACCACAGATACGCAGTATTTT
CASSQTGATTDTQYF
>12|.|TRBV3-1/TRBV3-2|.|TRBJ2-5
TGTGCCAGCAGCCACGGGCGAGAGACCCAGTACTTC
CASSHGRETQYF
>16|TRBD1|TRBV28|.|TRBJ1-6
TGTGCCAGCAGTCCTCCGGGACAGGGGGCGGGATCACCCCTCCACTTT
CASSPPGQGAGSPLHF
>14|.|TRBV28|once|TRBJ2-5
TGTGCCAGCAGTTTACCGGCGGGGCCCGGCACCCAGTACTTC
CASSLPAGPGTQYF
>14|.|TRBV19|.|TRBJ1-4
TGTGCCAGTAGTATGAGGGAGGTTGGTGAAAAACTGTTTTTT
CASSMREVGEKLFF
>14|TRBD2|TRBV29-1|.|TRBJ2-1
TGCAGCGTTGGTCTCCTAGCGGGAGTGGCTGAGCAGTTCTTC
CSVGLLAGVAEQFF
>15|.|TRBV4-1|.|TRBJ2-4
TGCGCCAGCAGCCAAGGTGCCTTAGCCAAAAACATTCAGTACTTC
CASSQGALAKNIQYF
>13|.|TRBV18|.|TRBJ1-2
TGTGCCAGCTCACCAGGGCAGGGCTATGGCTACACCTTC
CASSPGQGYGYTF
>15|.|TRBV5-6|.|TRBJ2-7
TGTGCCAGCACCAGATTTCAGGACGGCTCCTACGAGCAGTACTTC
CASTRFQDGSYEQYF